This TCR beta chain was documented in a study of CD8 T cells in ankylosing spondylitis. Study-wide results and caveats: There was a TCR beta motif, made of several highly homologous variants, that appeared characteristic of ankylosing spondylitis blood. Within matched ankylosing spondylitis synovial fluid, disease-linked clones were reportedly significantly enriched. Certain motif variants had earlier been reported in reactive arthritis synovial fluid and blood. Clones linked to the disease showed a CD8+ phenotype. They occurred at relatively low frequencies in peripheral blood.

CDR1 LGHNA and CDR2 YSLEER come from the germline V gene. V was shortened by 2 bases and J by 2 bases, with 14 bases between the two germline ends. CDR3 length: 16 residues. Quantitative molecular-barcoded 5'-RACE generated the TCR beta libraries. From the 5' RACE reads, TCRdb called clonotypes with MiXCR, one entry per CDR3 protein. Counted here are a few hundred thousand distinct CDR3 sequences, over 15% occurring once; the ten biggest clones make up over 1%. This clonotype was counted ten times or more. What it binds is not known. The TCR sequence derives from a male donor with ankylosing spondylitis. The gene calls are TRBV4-3 and TRBJ2-3; D is uncertain. Sequencing used blood, either unsorted or a sorted T cell fraction (not recorded which). The CDR3 here is CASSQLIGTPTDTQYF. The DNA of the CDR3 is TGCGCCAGCAGCCAATTGATCGGTACCCCCACAGATACGCAGTATTTT.